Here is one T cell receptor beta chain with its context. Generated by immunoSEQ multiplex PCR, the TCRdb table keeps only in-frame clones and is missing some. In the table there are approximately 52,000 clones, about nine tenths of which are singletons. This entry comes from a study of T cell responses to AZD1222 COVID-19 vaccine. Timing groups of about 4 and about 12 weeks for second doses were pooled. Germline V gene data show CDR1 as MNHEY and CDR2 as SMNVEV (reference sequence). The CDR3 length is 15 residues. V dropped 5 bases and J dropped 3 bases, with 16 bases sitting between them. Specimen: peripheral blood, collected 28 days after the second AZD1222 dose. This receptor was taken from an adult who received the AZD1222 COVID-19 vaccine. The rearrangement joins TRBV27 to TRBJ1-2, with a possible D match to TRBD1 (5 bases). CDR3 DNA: TGTGCCAGCAGTCCGGGGACCGGGGGTCACTATGGCTACACCTTC. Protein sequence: CASSPGTGGHYGYTF.